These 30 T cell receptor beta chains share one sample of origin, sequenced in a study of T cell changes during pregnancy in multiple sclerosis. TCRdb keeps only in-frame clones here, not all; method: immunoSEQ multiplex PCR. The sample holds 85,000 to 90,000 clones, approximately 93% seen once. Sequencing used peripheral blood, obtained after pregnancy. The receptor source for this set is a female donor in good health, enrolled as a control in a pregnancy study.

About this clone: A read error may account for a junction end that differs from germline. The chain uses TRBV11-3 and TRBJ2-1; no clear D gene. The CDR3 spans 13 residues. Germline CDR1 SGHNT, CDR2 YENEEA. Here the CDR3 DNA reads TGTGCCAGCAGCCTAGAGAGCTACAATGAGCAGTTCTTC. This codes for CASSLESYNEQFF. The full variable domain, in which reference TRBV11-3 and TRBJ2-1 provide the parts outside the CDR3, is EAGVVQSPRYKIIEKKQPVAFWCNPISGHNTLYWYLQNLGQGPELLIRYENEEAVDDSQLPKDRFSAERLKGVDSTLKIQPAELGDSAVYLCASSLESYNEQFFGPGTRLTVL.

V gene TRBV2 combines with J gene TRBJ2-7; TRBD1 agrees at 7 bases. Trimming at V came to 7 bases and at J to 4 bases, leaving 10 bases not matched to a gene. Germline V gene sequence: CDR1 SNHLY, CDR2 FYNNEI. The CDR3 is made up of 14 amino acids. The DNA for the CDR3 is TGTGCCAGCACTTTAGGACAGGCAGGGTACGAGCAGTACTTC. The encoded protein is CASTLGQAGYEQYF.

CDR3 bases: TGTGCCAGCAGCCCCCCATTCGGGACAGTCTACAATGAGCAGTTCTTC. Its translation: CASSPPFGTVYNEQFF. The chain uses TRBV13 and TRBJ2-1; 7 bases map to TRBD1. V trimming: 5 bases; J trimming: 3 bases; junction bases outside the gene matches: 10. Per germline, CDR1 PRHDT and CDR2 FYEKMQ (reference sequence). The CDR3 totals 16 residues.

This clone was seen just once. The chain recombines TRBV6-5 with TRBJ1-5; TRBD1 aligns across 7 bases. Germline trimming cut 6 bases from V and 0 bases from J; bases unmatched to any gene: 5. Germline CDR1 reads MNHEY; CDR2 reads SVGAGI. The CDR3 loop spans 15 amino acids. Written as DNA, the CDR3 is TGTGCCAGCAGCCACAGGGGAGGTAGCAATCAGCCCCAGCATTTT. This encodes CASSHRGGSNQPQHF.

This chain connects TRBV5-1 to TRBJ2-3; maybe TRBD2 (6 bases). The CDR3 contains 16 residues. Trimming cost V 1 base and J 3 bases, with 15 bases left between them. Germline values: CDR1 SGHRS, CDR2 YFSETQ. This chain's CDR3 is CASSLQGLGRTDTQYF. CDR3 coding DNA: TGCGCCAGCAGCTTGCAGGGTTTGGGGAGGACAGATACGCAGTATTTT. The entire variable domain, with the rest obtained from reference TRBV5-1 and TRBJ2-3, is as follows: KAGVTQTPRYLIKTRGQQVTLSCSPISGHRSVSWYQQTPGQGLQFLFEYFSETQRNKGNFPGRFSGRQFSNSRSEMNVSTLELGDSALYLCASSLQGLGRTDTQYFGPGTRLTVL.

In its sample, this clone was seen once. V usage is TRBV30 and J usage is TRBJ2-7, with 9 bases lining up with TRBD1. This CDR3 has 13 amino acids. Germline CDR1 reads GTSNPN; CDR2 reads SVGIG (reference sequence). J lost 6 bases, V lost 6 bases, and 9 bases had no gene match. CDR3 loop: CACPSTGGLEQYF. For the CDR3, the DNA is TGTGCCTGTCCTAGTACAGGGGGCCTCGAGCAGTACTTC. The variable domain in full, with the rest retrieved from reference TRBV30 and TRBJ2-7, is SQTIHQWPATLVQPVGSPLSLECTVEGTSNPNLYWYRQAAGRGLQLLFYSVGIGQISSEVPQNLSASRPQDRQFILSSKKLLLSDSGFYLCACPSTGGLEQYFGPGTRLTVT.

This clone has just one count. The rearrangement uses TRBV7-9 and TRBJ2-2, with a weak D call TRBD2 (7 bases). This CDR3 contains 17 residues. The ends were cut back, 5 bases at V and 4 bases at J, with 20 bases in the middle. Germline V gene sequence: CDR1 SEHNR, CDR2 FQNEAQ (reference sequence). In DNA form, the CDR3 reads TGTGCCAGCAGCCCCCTCGGGGGGCCATGGGGCACCGGGGAGCTGTTTTTT. It specifies CASSPLGGPWGTGELFF.

Here the CDR3 reads CASSLGGASGINEQFF. CDR3 nucleotide sequence: TGTGCCAGCAGCTTAGGTGGGGCTAGCGGGATCAATGAGCAGTTCTTC. J is TRBJ2-1 and V is TRBV7-2, with 9 bases identical to TRBD2. The CDR3 totals 16 residues. Looked up from germline, CDR1 is SGHTA and CDR2 is FQGNSA. The trim removed 1 base at V and 6 bases at J, leaving 7 bases unmatched.

The V and J genes are TRBV28 and TRBJ2-3; tentatively, D is TRBD2 (6 bases). This CDR3 has 14 amino acids. V lost 3 bases and J 4 bases, leaving 11 bases between the germline ends. Germline V gene data show CDR1 as MDHEN and CDR2 as SYDVKM. The CDR3 sequence: CASSLVGEADTQYF. The CDR3 DNA reads TGTGCCAGCAGTTTGGTAGGGGAGGCAGATACGCAGTATTTT.

The chain carries TRBV27 and TRBJ2-3; D not resolved. The CDR3 extends over 15 amino acids. From germline, CDR1 is MNHEY and CDR2 SMNVEV (reference sequence). Trimming removed 5 bases at V and 6 bases at J, with 18 bases between. CDR3 coding DNA: TGTGCCAGCAGTCTCCCCCCCCACGGTCGTGATACGCAGTATTTT. As protein: CASSLPPHGRDTQYF.

As concerns this clone: The sample holds other DNA sequences that translate to the same CDR3. V usage is TRBV28 and J usage is TRBJ2-7, with 7 bases matching TRBD1. V lost 6 bases, J lost 2 bases, and 7 bases stayed unmatched. Per the germline V gene, CDR1 is MDHEN and CDR2 is SYDVKM. The CDR3 consists of 14 residues. The CDR3 spells CASSLRDRTYEQYF. The DNA for the CDR3 is TGTGCCAGCAGCCTCCGGGACAGAACCTACGAGCAGTACTTC.

The V and J genes are TRBV5-4 and TRBJ1-1; 8 bases are shared with TRBD1. V was pared by 4 bases and J by 1 base, with 6 bases of the junction left unmatched. Germline CDR1 and CDR2: SGHNT and YYREEE (reference sequence). The CDR3 covers 15 residues. Here the CDR3 DNA reads TGTGCCAGCAGCCGTCCCGGGACAGGGAACACTGAAGCTTTCTTT. This encodes CASSRPGTGNTEAFF.

In its sample, this clone was seen once. The chain combines TRBV6-6 with TRBJ2-7, with D uncertain. The CDR3 consists of 15 residues. Trimming took off 4 bases at V and 3 bases at J, with 16 bases between the two ends. The germline V gene encodes CDR1 MNHNY and CDR2 SVGAGI (reference sequence). CDR3 DNA: TGTGCCAGCAGTTCTTTCAACGAACGGGTCTACGAGCAGTACTTC. Protein product: CASSSFNERVYEQYF.

The V and J genes are TRBV5-6 and TRBJ2-2, with TRBD2 matching over 11 bases. This CDR3 contains 18 residues. With V trimmed by 6 bases and J by 3 bases, 13 bases remained unmatched. Germline-derived CDR1 and CDR2 are SGHDT and YYEEEE. CDR3 protein: CASTLGLADLTDTGELFF. In DNA form, the CDR3 reads TGTGCCAGCACCCTGGGACTAGCGGACCTGACGGACACCGGGGAGCTGTTTTTT. The full variable domain, with the rest looked up from reference TRBV5-6 and TRBJ2-2, is DAGVTQSPTHLIKTRGQQVTLRCSPKSGHDTVSWYQQALGQGPQFIFQYYEEEERQRGNFPDRFSGHQFPNYSSELNVNALLLGDSALYLCASTLGLADLTDTGELFFGEGSRLTVL.

The V and J genes are TRBV29-1 and TRBJ2-1; 9 nucleotides match TRBD2. J lost 10 bases, V lost 5 bases, and 12 bases had no gene match. Germline V gene sequence: CDR1 SQVTM, CDR2 ANQGSEA. CDR3 length: 14 amino acids. Here the CDR3 reads CSVSIGGGGKEQFF. CDR3 bases: TGCAGCGTTTCTATAGGCGGGGGGGGAAAGGAGCAGTTCTTC.

CDR3 sequence: CASSPREGHEKLFF. CDR3 in DNA: TGTGCCAGCTCACCAAGGGAGGGCCATGAAAAACTGTTTTTT. This chain joins TRBV18 and TRBJ1-4; no reliable D call. Germline V lookup: CDR1 KGHSH, CDR2 LQKENI. Trimming removed 2 bases from V and 6 bases from J, with 10 bases in between. The CDR3 is 14 residues long.

The rearrangement joins TRBV14 to TRBJ2-7, with 7 bases that match TRBD1. Germline-derived CDR1 and CDR2 are SGHDN and FVKESK. The V segment lost 4 bases and the J segment 3 bases; nucleotides outside the gene matches: 6. This CDR3 contains 14 residues. CDR3 coding DNA: TGTGCCAGCAGCCCTAGACAGGGCCGCTACGAGCAGTACTTC. Translating it yields CASSPRQGRYEQYF.

V gene TRBV25-1 combines with J gene TRBJ2-2; 7 nucleotides line up with TRBD2. Trimming cost V 5 bases and J 3 bases; bases outside gene matches: 6. In germline, CDR1 is MGHDK, CDR2 SYGVNS. The CDR3 is 15 residues long. CDR3 sequence reads: CASSFSGSYTGELFF. The CDR3 DNA reads as TGTGCCAGCAGTTTTAGCGGGTCCTACACCGGGGAGCTGTTTTTT.

This chain links TRBV29-1 with TRBJ1-5, with D possibly matching TRBD1 (5 bases). Germline V lookup: CDR1 SQVTM, CDR2 ANQGSEA. The CDR3 covers 13 residues. Trimming cost V 5 bases and J 2 bases, with 10 bases left between them. The CDR3 spells CSVWGDGNQPQHF. In DNA form, the CDR3 reads TGCAGCGTTTGGGGCGATGGCAATCAGCCCCAGCATTTT.

This chain uses TRBV6-6 with TRBJ1-5; possible D gene TRBD1, 6 bases. The V and J ends lost 7 bases and 0 bases respectively, with 13 bases between them. CDR1 MNHNY and CDR2 SVGAGI come from the germline V gene (reference sequence). This CDR3 spans 15 amino acids. The DNA for the CDR3 is TGTGCCAGCAACCTCGGACAGACTAGCAATCAGCCCCAGCATTTT. Its protein is CASNLGQTSNQPQHF.

This clone was found a few times. The chain uses TRBV28 and TRBJ2-7; D remains ambiguous. V was shortened by 3 bases and J by 0 bases, with 6 bases between the two germline ends. The CDR3 extends over 13 amino acids. The V gene's germline CDR1 is MDHEN and CDR2 SYDVKM. The CDR3 DNA sequence: TGTGCCAGCAGTTTTGACATCTCCTACGAGCAGTACTTC. Protein product: CASSFDISYEQYF.

The chain uses TRBV5-1 and TRBJ2-1, with 9 positions matching TRBD1. The CDR3 sequence is 16 residues long. V shed 0 bases, J shed 4 bases, and the junction held 5 bases outside the gene matches. The germline CDR1 and CDR2 sequences are SGHRS and YFSETQ. As DNA, the CDR3 is TGCGCCAGCAGCTTGGCCGGGACAGGGTTGTACAATGAGCAGTTCTTC. This translates into CASSLAGTGLYNEQFF.

This chain uses TRBV18 with TRBJ1-2, with D uncertain. CDR1 and CDR2 (germline): KGHSH, LQKENI. The CDR3 sequence is 17 residues long. Trimming took 3 bases from V and 4 from J, leaving 21 bases between them. Here the CDR3 DNA reads TGTGCCAGCTCACCTCTACCCTCGGGGAATGTGGGCTATGGCTACACCTTC. This sequence encodes CASSPLPSGNVGYGYTF.

For the CDR3, the DNA is TGTGCCTGGAGCGACAGGAATAATGGCTACACCTTC. It is translated as CAWSDRNNGYTF. The rearrangement uses TRBV30 and TRBJ1-2; possible D gene TRBD1, 6 bases. V was pared by 3 bases and J by 6 bases, with 11 bases between. Germline CDR1 and CDR2: GTSNPN and SVGIG (reference sequence). The CDR3 runs to 12 residues.

The chain has TRBV11-2 and TRBJ2-2; a possible D gene is TRBD1 (6 bases). Germline V gene lookup returns CDR1 SGHAT and CDR2 FQNNGV. V was shortened by 4 bases and J by 0 bases, with 18 bases between the two germline ends. This CDR3 has 18 residues. The chain's CDR3 is CASSSYPPGHANTGELFF. The CDR3 DNA is TGTGCCAGCAGCTCCTACCCACCGGGACATGCGAACACCGGGGAGCTGTTTTTT.

The rearrangement joins TRBV6-5 to TRBJ1-2; no clear D gene. The germline CDR1 and CDR2 sequences are MNHEY and SVGAGI. Trimming left V 7 bases short and J 8 bases short, with 20 bases between. The CDR3 sequence is 14 residues long. CDR3 amino acids: CASTETPARRGYTF. The CDR3 DNA is TGTGCCAGCACAGAAACTCCGGCACGGCGGGGCTACACCTTC.

CDR3 DNA sequence: TGTGCCAGCAGCATATTAGCGGGAGGGCAATACAATGAGCAGTTCTTC. Its protein product is CASSILAGGQYNEQFF. This rearrangement joins TRBV7-6 to TRBJ2-1; TRBD2 matches at 11 bases. There are 16 residues in the CDR3. J gave up 4 bases and V 5 bases, and 7 bases lay outside the gene matches. Germline CDR1 SGHVS, CDR2 FNYEAQ.

The rearrangement joins TRBV19 to TRBJ2-7; a possible D gene is TRBD2 (5 bases). Germline CDR1 LNHDA, CDR2 SQIVND (reference sequence). Trimming pared 0 bases from V and 3 bases from J, leaving 9 bases between. The CDR3 consists of 14 residues. Here the CDR3 reads CASSIELTNYEQYF. For the CDR3, the DNA is TGTGCCAGTAGTATAGAACTGACTAACTACGAGCAGTACTTC.

V and J are TRBV11-3 and TRBJ1-1; D is unresolved. Germline V gene sequence: CDR1 SGHNT, CDR2 YENEEA. This CDR3 is 13 amino acids long. V lost 5 bases and J 8 bases, leaving 15 bases between the germline ends. The CDR3 is CASSLTTGGEAFF. The DNA of the CDR3 is TGTGCCAGCAGCCTGACGACCGGAGGAGAAGCTTTCTTT.

The chain recombines TRBV18 with TRBJ2-7; 7 bases are shared with TRBD1. V lost 3 bases to trimming and J lost 6 bases; unmatched junction nucleotides: 11. This CDR3 is built from 15 residues. Germline V gives CDR1 KGHSH, CDR2 LQKENI. The chain's CDR3 is CASSPWDSLASEQYF. CDR3 DNA: TGTGCCAGCTCACCCTGGGACAGTTTGGCAAGCGAGCAGTACTTC.